This T cell receptor beta chain comes out of a study of shared clonotypes between healthy human individuals. Study overall: Donors, aged 18 to 49, were a couple of women and three men.

Replicate PCRs were loaded with about 300 ng DNA from unsorted PBMC, about 29,000 T cell genomes. Assay: immunoSEQ multiplex PCR; the TCRdb copy retains only in-frame clones and omits some. The repertoire holds some 500,000 clones, with around 77% as singletons. V shed 4 bases and J shed 0 bases, with 6 bases lying between them. Germline loops: CDR1 MDHEN, CDR2 SYDVKM. This CDR3 is built from 14 residues. Genomic DNA of unsorted samples came from 85 million to 95 million PBMCs. The specimen sequenced was PBMCs. The origin of this receptor is a middle-aged woman in good health. Some clones in this sample may be carry-over from other donors' samples. The chain has TRBV28 and TRBJ1-4; D is uncertain. The CDR3 DNA reads TGTGCCAGCAGTTACATAGCAACTAATGAAAAACTGTTTTTT. Encoded protein: CASSYIATNEKLFF.